One sample yielded the 24 T cell receptor beta chains listed below, sequenced in a study of CD8 T cells in ankylosing spondylitis. One entry per CDR3 protein, called by TCRdb with MiXCR from the 5' RACE reads. In the table there are 200,000 to 300,000 distinct CDR3 sequences, roughly 8.6% of which are singletons. Sequenced: blood, either unsorted or a sorted T cell fraction (not recorded which). The receptors stem from a male donor with ankylosing spondylitis or in good health (not recorded which).

There are many counts of this clonotype. The chain links TRBV20-1 to TRBJ2-1, with 8 bases aligning to TRBD2. Germline CDR1 and CDR2: DFQATT and SNEGSKA (reference sequence). There are 15 residues in the CDR3. Trimming cost V 4 bases and J 6 bases; bases outside gene matches: 11. The chain's CDR3 is CSATSPGTSFNEQFF. In DNA, the CDR3 is TGCAGTGCTACCTCCCCCGGGACTAGTTTCAATGAGCAGTTCTTC.

The table lists this clonotype with a few counts. The rearrangement joins TRBV5-1 to TRBJ1-4, with 9 bases identical to TRBD1. The V segment lost 0 bases and the J segment 10 bases; nucleotides outside the gene matches: 4. Germline V CDR1 and CDR2: SGHRS, YFSETQ. This CDR3 contains 14 residues. CDR3 nucleotides: TGCGCCAGCAGCTTGGGACAGGGGGTCGGAAAACTGTTTTTT. Translation: CASSLGQGVGKLFF. Combining the CDR3 with reference TRBV5-1 and TRBJ1-4 gives the whole variable domain KAGVTQTPRYLIKTRGQQVTLSCSPISGHRSVSWYQQTPGQGLQFLFEYFSETQRNKGNFPGRFSGRQFSNSRSEMNVSTLELGDSALYLCASSLGQGVGKLFFGSGTQLSVL.

This clonotype was observed a handful of times. V gene TRBV30 combines with J gene TRBJ2-1, with 10 nucleotides matching TRBD2. V lost 1 base, J lost 10 bases, and 4 bases stayed unmatched. The CDR3 has 13 amino acids. The germline CDR1 and CDR2 sequences are GTSNPN and SVGIG (reference sequence). The CDR3 nucleotides read TGTGCCTGGAGTGCGGGACTAGCGCAGGAGCAGTTCTTC. The encoded protein is CAWSAGLAQEQFF.

There are many counts of this clonotype. The J gene is TRBJ2-1, the V gene TRBV6-5; D tentatively reads TRBD1 or TRBD2 (6 bases each). There are 15 residues in the CDR3. V was pared by 3 bases and J by 7 bases, with 16 bases between. Germline V gives CDR1 MNHEY, CDR2 SVGAGI. The CDR3 loop reads CASSYREGGWNEQFF. CDR3 DNA sequence: TGTGCCAGCAGTTATCGTGAAGGGGGGTGGAATGAGCAGTTCTTC.

The chain carries TRBV5-6 and TRBJ1-6; D unresolved. V lost 3 bases to trimming and J lost 9 bases, with 13 bases between them. The V gene's germline CDR1 is SGHDT and CDR2 YYEEEE. This CDR3 spans 14 amino acids. The CDR3 region is CASSSGFRGSPLHF. The CDR3 coding sequence is TGTGCCAGCAGCTCCGGGTTTCGGGGTTCACCCCTCCACTTT.

This clonotype was observed many times. This chain uses TRBV7-2 with TRBJ2-7; the match to TRBD2 covers 10 bases. The germline V gene has CDR1 SGHTA and CDR2 FQGNSA. The junction had 11 bases not matched to a gene; V was cut back by 5 bases and J by 4 bases. The CDR3 spans 16 residues. As DNA, the CDR3 is TGTGCCAGCAGCCTGCCGCAAGAGCGGGGGGGTTACGAGCAGTACTTC. Translated, it gives CASSLPQERGGYEQYF.

This clonotype was detected a few times. The rearrangement uses TRBV7-9 and TRBJ2-7; a weak D match, TRBD2 (6 bases). This CDR3 region has 13 residues. Per the germline V gene, CDR1 is SEHNR and CDR2 is FQNEAQ (reference sequence). The germline V and J ends were trimmed by 2 bases and 7 bases, with 12 bases remaining between them. CDR3 nucleotide sequence: TGTGCCAGCAGCTTAATCAGCGGGCAGGAGCAGTACTTC. Amino acids: CASSLISGQEQYF.

V gene TRBV5-5 combines with J gene TRBJ2-1; 11 bases align to TRBD2. Germline CDR1 SGHKS, CDR2 YYEKEE (reference sequence). V lost 2 bases and J lost 4; bases outside the gene matches: 8. This CDR3 is built from 17 residues. CDR3 amino acids: CASSFLIAGGNYNEQFF. CDR3 coding DNA: TGTGCCAGCAGCTTCCTAATAGCGGGGGGGAATTACAATGAGCAGTTCTTC.

This chain connects TRBV3-1 to TRBJ1-2; possibly TRBD1 for D (5 bases). CDR3 length: 16 residues. V was pared by 3 bases and J by 7 bases, with 21 bases between. Germline CDR1 reads LGHDT; CDR2 reads YNNKEL (reference sequence). Written as DNA, the CDR3 is TGTGCCAGCAGCCAGGGGACCTCCTCGCGAAGGGGTGGCTACACCTTC. Protein: CASSQGTSSRRGGYTF.

This clonotype was detected ten times or more. The rearrangement joins TRBV7-2 to TRBJ2-4, with 7 bases matching TRBD1. Looked up from germline, CDR1 is SGHTA and CDR2 is FQGNSA. The CDR3 runs to 14 residues. V was clipped by 1 base and J by 6 bases; unmatched bases: 3. The CDR3 protein is CASSLGQGRNIQYF. The DNA of the CDR3 is TGTGCCAGCAGCTTAGGACAGGGCCGAAACATTCAGTACTTC. The whole variable domain, remainder taken from reference TRBV7-2 and TRBJ2-4, is GAGVSQSPSNKVTEKGKDVELRCDPISGHTALYWYRQSLGQGLEFLIYFQGNSAPDKSGLPSDRFSAERTGGSVSTLTIQRTQQEDSAVYLCASSLGQGRNIQYFGAGTRLSVL.

The chain joins TRBV25-1 to TRBJ2-6, with 9 bases matching TRBD1. V shed 4 bases, J shed 4 bases, and the junction held 2 bases outside the gene matches. This CDR3 is 15 amino acids long. Germline CDR1 reads MGHDK; CDR2 reads SYGVNS. This CDR3 is CASSATGGGANVLTF. CDR3 bases: TGTGCCAGCAGTGCGACAGGGGGGGGGGCCAACGTCCTGACTTTC.

This clonotype has at least ten counts. The gene calls are TRBV29-1 and TRBJ1-1; D is unresolved. The CDR3 is 13 amino acids. Per germline, CDR1 SQVTM and CDR2 ANQGSEA. V lost 4 bases and J 1 base, leaving 10 bases between the germline ends. CDR3 DNA: TGCAGCGTTGCAAGACTTTCGAACACTGAAGCTTTCTTT. Amino acid sequence: CSVARLSNTEAFF. Supplemented by reference TRBV29-1 and TRBJ1-1, the full variable domain reads SAVISQKPSRDICQRGTSLTIQCQVDSQVTMMFWYRQQPGQSLTLIATANQGSEATYESGFVIDKFPISRPNLTFSTLTVSNMSPEDSSIYLCSVARLSNTEAFFGQGTRLTVV.

This clonotype has a handful of counts. The chain carries TRBV5-1 and TRBJ2-3; TRBD1 matches 7 bases. CDR1 is SGHRS and CDR2 is YFSETQ in the germline V gene. J was trimmed by 1 base and V by 4 bases; bases with no gene match: 12. The CDR3 spans 17 residues. The CDR3 is CASSEQGQTFGTDTQYF. The CDR3 DNA reads as TGCGCCAGCAGCGAGCAGGGACAGACCTTTGGCACAGATACGCAGTATTTT.

This clonotype was seen repeatedly, ten times or more. The chain couples TRBV20-1 to TRBJ2-2; D gene unclear. The germline V gene has CDR1 DFQATT and CDR2 SNEGSKA (reference sequence). This CDR3 comprises 15 residues. Trimming left V 0 bases short and J 4 bases short, with 12 bases between. The CDR3 region is CSARDGKASTGELFF. The CDR3 DNA is TGCAGTGCTAGAGATGGGAAAGCCTCCACCGGGGAGCTGTTTTTT.

The count of this clonotype is one. The rearrangement uses TRBV20-1 and TRBJ2-7; tentatively, D is TRBD1 (6 bases). The DNA matches TRBJ2-1 better at its end, which makes the J call doubtful. Germline V gene data show CDR1 as DFQATT and CDR2 as SNEGSKA (reference sequence). The length of the CDR3 is 14 residues. The CDR3 sequence: CSARDGQRSYEQFF. The CDR3 nucleotides are TGCAGTGCTAGAGACGGACAGCGGAGCTACGAGCAGTTCTTC.

Many counts were recorded for this clonotype. The gene calls are TRBV12-3 or TRBV12-4 and TRBJ2-5; 9 bases match TRBD1. V dropped 3 bases and J dropped 4; count of bases not matched to a gene: 3. This CDR3 is built from 14 residues. CDR3 bases: TGTGCCAGCAGTTTCGGGACAGGGATAGAGACCCAGTACTTC. Translated, it gives CASSFGTGIETQYF.

Ten or more counts support this clonotype. This rearrangement joins TRBV27 to TRBJ2-3; 8 bases fit TRBD1. Germline V gives CDR1 MNHEY, CDR2 SMNVEV (reference sequence). The junction had 7 bases not matched to a gene; V was cut back by 4 bases and J by 4 bases. CDR3 size: 15 residues. CDR3: CASSSQGAWPDTQYF. CDR3 bases: TGTGCCAGCAGTTCCCAGGGGGCTTGGCCAGATACGCAGTATTTT.

This clonotype was picked up many times. V usage is TRBV3-1 and J usage is TRBJ2-2; possible D gene TRBD2, 6 bases. Germline V gene lookup returns CDR1 LGHDT and CDR2 YNNKEL (reference sequence). CDR3 length: 17 amino acids. V lost 3 bases and J 1 base, leaving 15 bases between the germline ends. The CDR3 coding sequence is TGTGCCAGCAGCCAGTACACGGGACTCCAGAACACCGGGGAGCTGTTTTTT. It yields the protein CASSQYTGLQNTGELFF.

The table lists this clonotype with a few counts. CDR3 protein: CSARSGTSGYNEQFF. In DNA form, the CDR3 reads TGCAGTGCTAGAAGCGGGACTAGCGGATACAATGAGCAGTTCTTC. The V and J genes are TRBV20-1 and TRBJ2-1; TRBD2 matches at 11 bases. V lost 2 bases and J lost 4; bases outside the gene matches: 4. There are 15 residues in the CDR3. The germline gives CDR1 DFQATT, CDR2 SNEGSKA (reference sequence).

The chain combines TRBV19 with TRBJ2-5; D is unclear. The CDR3 loop spans 13 amino acids. Trimming left V 3 bases short and J 0 bases short, with 5 bases between. Germline CDR1 and CDR2: LNHDA and SQIVND (reference sequence). The CDR3 nucleotides are TGTGCCAGTAGTATCTATGACCAAGAGACCCAGTACTTC. This codes for CASSIYDQETQYF.

In its sample, this clonotype was seen many times. This chain joins TRBV20-1 and TRBJ1-2; maybe TRBD1 (5 bases). This CDR3 has 11 amino acids. Per germline, CDR1 DFQATT and CDR2 SNEGSKA (reference sequence). V gave up 3 bases and J gave up 7 bases, with 9 bases separating them. CDR3 in amino acids: CSASPGVGYTF. The CDR3 DNA sequence: TGCAGTGCTAGTCCGGGGGTTGGCTACACCTTC.

V is TRBV7-2 and J is TRBJ1-5, with D maybe TRBD1 (6 bases). V was cut by 4 bases and J by 0 bases, with 10 bases left in between. The V gene's germline CDR1 is SGHTA and CDR2 FQGNSA. The CDR3 is made up of 15 amino acids. The CDR3 DNA follows: TGTGCCAGCAGCTCAGGGACAACTAGCAATCAGCCCCAGCATTTT. It codes for CASSSGTTSNQPQHF. The full variable domain, rest sourced from reference TRBV7-2 and TRBJ1-5, is GAGVSQSPSNKVTEKGKDVELRCDPISGHTALYWYRQSLGQGLEFLIYFQGNSAPDKSGLPSDRFSAERTGGSVSTLTIQRTQQEDSAVYLCASSSGTTSNQPQHFGDGTRLSIL.

This chain links TRBV7-2 with TRBJ1-2, with a weak D call TRBD1 (6 bases). Trimming took off 5 bases at V and 8 bases at J, with 18 bases between the two ends. CDR3 length: 14 amino acids. Germline-derived CDR1 and CDR2 are SGHTA and FQGNSA. In DNA form, the CDR3 reads TGTGCCAGCAGCGTCACAGGGATTGCAGACGGCTACACCTTC. It specifies CASSVTGIADGYTF.

J is TRBJ2-4 and V is TRBV7-2; 8 bases agree with TRBD1. J lost 9 bases, V lost 0 bases, and 1 base had no gene match. The CDR3 contains 13 residues. The germline gives CDR1 SGHTA, CDR2 FQGNSA. CDR3 region: CASSLAQGAIQYF. The CDR3 DNA reads as TGTGCCAGCAGCTTAGCGCAGGGGGCCATTCAGTACTTC.